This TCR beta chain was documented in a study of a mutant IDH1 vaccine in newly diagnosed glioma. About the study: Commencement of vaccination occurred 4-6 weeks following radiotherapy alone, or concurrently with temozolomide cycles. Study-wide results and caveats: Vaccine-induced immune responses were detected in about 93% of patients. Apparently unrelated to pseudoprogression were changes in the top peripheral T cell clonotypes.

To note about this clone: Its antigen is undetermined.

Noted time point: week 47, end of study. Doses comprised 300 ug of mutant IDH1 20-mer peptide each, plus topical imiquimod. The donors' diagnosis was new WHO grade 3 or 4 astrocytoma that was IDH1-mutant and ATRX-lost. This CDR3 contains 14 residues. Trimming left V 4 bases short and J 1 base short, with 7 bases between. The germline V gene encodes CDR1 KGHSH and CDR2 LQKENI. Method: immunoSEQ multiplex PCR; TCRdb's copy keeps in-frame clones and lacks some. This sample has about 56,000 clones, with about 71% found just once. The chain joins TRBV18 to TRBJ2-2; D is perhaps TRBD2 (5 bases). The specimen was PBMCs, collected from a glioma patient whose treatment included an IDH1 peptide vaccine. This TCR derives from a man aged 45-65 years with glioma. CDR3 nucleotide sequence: TGTGCCAGCTCACAGGGAGTGAACACCGGGGAGCTGTTTTTT. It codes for CASSQGVNTGELFF.